This T cell receptor beta chain came from a study of post-analysis software for immune sequencing data. Findings of the study overall: TRBV5-6, TRBV5-1 and TRBV20-1 were among 4 or 5 TRBV segments more frequent in patients than controls. Compared with controls, patients showed significantly lower normalized Chao1 diversity. By F measure, samples from a shared preparation batch strongly co-clustered.

CDR1 is MNHEY, CDR2 SVGEGT, per germline. The CDR3 length is 13 residues. V lost 6 bases and J 2 bases, leaving 11 bases between the germline ends. cDNA libraries for TCR beta contained unique molecular identifiers. T cells numbering roughly 0.9 to 11 million gave rise to roughly 0.5 million cDNA molecules. TCRdb called the PCR reads again in MiXCR, with one record for every CDR3 protein. Here the sample spans about 540,000 distinct CDR3 sequences, 30% to 40% being singletons. Worth noting for this clonotype: Its antigen is currently unknown.

The source of this sequence is a girl aged 2-17 years with multiple sclerosis. Sequenced: blood. This chain links TRBV6-2 or TRBV6-3 with TRBJ2-7; tentative D call: TRBD1 (6 bases). CDR3 sequence (DNA): TGTGCCAGCAGGTCTACAGGGACCTACGAGCAGTACTTC. This translates into CASRSTGTYEQYF.